The 3 T cell receptor beta chains reported below all come from one sample, sequenced in a study of T cells in localized non-small cell lung cancer. Generated by immunoSEQ multiplex PCR, the TCRdb table keeps only in-frame clones and is missing some. The sample includes about 54,000 clones, over 80% of them seen just once. The source was peripheral blood, collected before any cancer treatment. The source of these receptors is a female donor of 60 years or more with stage II squamous cell lung carcinoma.

The chain uses TRBV6-1 and TRBJ1-4; 12 bases map to TRBD1. Germline CDR1 MNHNS, CDR2 SASEGT. The CDR3 runs 17 residues. Trimming at V came to 4 bases and at J to 2 bases, leaving 5 bases not matched to a gene. CDR3 nucleotides: TGTGCCAGCAGTGGCAGAGGGACAGGGGGCACTAATGAAAAACTGTTTTTT. Translating it yields CASSGRGTGGTNEKLFF.

A single count supports this clone. The rearrangement joins TRBV19 to TRBJ1-2; D gene unclear. The V gene's germline CDR1 is LNHDA and CDR2 SQIVND (reference sequence). The CDR3 sequence is 13 residues long. V gave up 9 bases and J gave up 4 bases, with 15 bases separating them. CDR3 region: CASRETPSYGYTF. The DNA for the CDR3 is TGTGCCAGCCGAGAAACCCCGTCCTATGGCTACACCTTC.

J is TRBJ2-1 and V is TRBV21-1; the table's D call, TRBD2, has no DNA check behind it. TRBV21-1 has pseudogene status. The CDR3 is 18 residues long. The CDR3 reads CASSTSQRGPILLNEQFF. DNA of the CDR3: TGTGCCAGCAGCACCTCCCAGCGGGGGCCTATTTTACTAAATGAGCAGTTCTTC.